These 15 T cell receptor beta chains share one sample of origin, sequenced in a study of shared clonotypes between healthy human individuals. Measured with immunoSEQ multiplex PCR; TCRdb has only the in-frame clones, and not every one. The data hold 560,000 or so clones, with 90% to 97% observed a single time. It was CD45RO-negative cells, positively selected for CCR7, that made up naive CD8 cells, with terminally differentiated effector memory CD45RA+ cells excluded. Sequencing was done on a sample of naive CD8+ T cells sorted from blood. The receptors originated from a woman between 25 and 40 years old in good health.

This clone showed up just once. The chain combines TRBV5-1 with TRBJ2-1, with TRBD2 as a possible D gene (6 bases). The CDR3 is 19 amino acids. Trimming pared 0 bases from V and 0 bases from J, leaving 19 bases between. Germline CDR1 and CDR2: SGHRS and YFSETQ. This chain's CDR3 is CASSLASGTAKGSYNEQFF. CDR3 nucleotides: TGCGCCAGCAGCTTGGCCTCCGGGACTGCCAAAGGCTCCTACAATGAGCAGTTCTTC.

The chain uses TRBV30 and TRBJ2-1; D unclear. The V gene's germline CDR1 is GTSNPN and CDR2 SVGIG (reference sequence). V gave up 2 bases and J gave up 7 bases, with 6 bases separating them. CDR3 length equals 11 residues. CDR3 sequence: CAWSIGNEQFF. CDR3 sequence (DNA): TGTGCCTGGAGTATAGGGAATGAGCAGTTCTTC.

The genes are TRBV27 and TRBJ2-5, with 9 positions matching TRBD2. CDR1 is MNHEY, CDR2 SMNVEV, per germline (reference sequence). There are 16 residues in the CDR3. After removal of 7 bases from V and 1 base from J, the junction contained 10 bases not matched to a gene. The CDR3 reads CASKRLAEPLQETQYF. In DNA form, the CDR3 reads TGTGCCAGCAAGCGACTAGCGGAGCCCCTCCAAGAGACCCAGTACTTC.

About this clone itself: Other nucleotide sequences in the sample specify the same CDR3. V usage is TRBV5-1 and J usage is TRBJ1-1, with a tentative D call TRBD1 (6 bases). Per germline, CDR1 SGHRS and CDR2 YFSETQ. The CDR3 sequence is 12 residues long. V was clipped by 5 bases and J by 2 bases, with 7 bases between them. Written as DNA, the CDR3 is TGCGCCAGCAGACAGGGCAACACTGAAGCTTTCTTT. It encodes CASRQGNTEAFF.

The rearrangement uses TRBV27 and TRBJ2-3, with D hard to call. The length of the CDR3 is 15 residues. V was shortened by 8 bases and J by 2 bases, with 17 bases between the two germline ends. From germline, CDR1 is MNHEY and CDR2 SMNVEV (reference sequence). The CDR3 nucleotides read TGTGCCAGCGCACAATCGGACGCCAACACAGATACGCAGTATTTT. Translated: CASAQSDANTDTQYF.

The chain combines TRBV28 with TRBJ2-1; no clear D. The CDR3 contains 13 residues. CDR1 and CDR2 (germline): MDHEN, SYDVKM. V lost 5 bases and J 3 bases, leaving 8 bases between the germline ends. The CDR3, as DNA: TGTGCCAGCAGTCCCCAGTACTACAATGAGCAGTTCTTC. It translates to CASSPQYYNEQFF. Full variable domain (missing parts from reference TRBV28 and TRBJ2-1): DVKVTQSSRYLVKRTGEKVFLECVQDMDHENMFWYRQDPGLGLRLIYFSYDVKMKEKGDIPEGYSVSREKKERFSLILESASTNQTSMYLCASSPQYYNEQFFGPGTRLTVL.

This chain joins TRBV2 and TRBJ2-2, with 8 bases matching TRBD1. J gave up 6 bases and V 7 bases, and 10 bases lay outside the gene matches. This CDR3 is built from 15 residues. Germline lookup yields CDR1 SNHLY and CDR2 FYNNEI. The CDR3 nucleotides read TGTGCCAGCAACTCTGAGACAGGGGAGGCCGGGGAGCTGTTTTTT. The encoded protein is CASNSETGEAGELFF.

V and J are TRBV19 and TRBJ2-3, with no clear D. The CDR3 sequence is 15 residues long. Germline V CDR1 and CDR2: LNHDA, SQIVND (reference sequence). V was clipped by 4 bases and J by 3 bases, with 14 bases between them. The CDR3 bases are TGTGCCAGTAGTACCCTATCGGTTGGGACAGATACGCAGTATTTT. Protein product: CASSTLSVGTDTQYF.

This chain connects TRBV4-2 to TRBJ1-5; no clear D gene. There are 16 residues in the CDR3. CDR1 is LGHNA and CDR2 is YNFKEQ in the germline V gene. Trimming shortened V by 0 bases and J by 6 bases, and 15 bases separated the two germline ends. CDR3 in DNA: TGTGCCAGCAGCCAAGAAGATACCGCCGGGTTTCAGCCCCAGCATTTT. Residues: CASSQEDTAGFQPQHF.

The CDR3 reads CASRSVQSGNTIYF. The CDR3 DNA sequence: TGTGCCAGCAGGAGCGTACAATCTGGAAACACCATATATTTT. The chain combines TRBV25-1 with TRBJ1-3; D remains ambiguous. Germline loops: CDR1 MGHDK, CDR2 SYGVNS. The CDR3 has 14 residues. Between the trimmed V and J ends, which lost 6 bases and 1 base, there was a span of 10 bases.

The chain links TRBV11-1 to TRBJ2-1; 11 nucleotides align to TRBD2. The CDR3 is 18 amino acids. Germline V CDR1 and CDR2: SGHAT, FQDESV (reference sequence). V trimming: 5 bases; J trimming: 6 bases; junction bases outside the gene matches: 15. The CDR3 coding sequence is TGTGCCAGCAGCGACTTTAGCGGGAGGGCGCGGGTGGGCAATGAGCAGTTCTTC. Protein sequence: CASSDFSGRARVGNEQFF. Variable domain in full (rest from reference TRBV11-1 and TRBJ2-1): EAEVAQSPRYKITEKSQAVAFWCDPISGHATLYWYRQILGQGPELLVQFQDESVVDDSQLPKDRFSAERLKGVDSTLKIQPAELGDSAMYLCASSDFSGRARVGNEQFFGPGTRLTVL.

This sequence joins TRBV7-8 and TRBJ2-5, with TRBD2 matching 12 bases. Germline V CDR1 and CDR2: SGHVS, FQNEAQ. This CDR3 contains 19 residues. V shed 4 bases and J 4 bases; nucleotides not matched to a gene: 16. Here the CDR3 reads CASSYDRGASGRARETQYF. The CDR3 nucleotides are TGTGCCAGCAGCTACGACAGGGGTGCTAGCGGGAGGGCCCGAGAGACCCAGTACTTC.

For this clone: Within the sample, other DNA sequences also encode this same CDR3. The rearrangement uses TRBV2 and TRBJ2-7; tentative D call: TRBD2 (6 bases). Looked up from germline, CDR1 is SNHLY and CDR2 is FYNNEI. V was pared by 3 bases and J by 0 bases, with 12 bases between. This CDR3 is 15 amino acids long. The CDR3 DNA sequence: TGTGCCAGCAGTGAGGAGGGCCCGAGCTCCTACGAGCAGTACTTC. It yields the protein CASSEEGPSSYEQYF.

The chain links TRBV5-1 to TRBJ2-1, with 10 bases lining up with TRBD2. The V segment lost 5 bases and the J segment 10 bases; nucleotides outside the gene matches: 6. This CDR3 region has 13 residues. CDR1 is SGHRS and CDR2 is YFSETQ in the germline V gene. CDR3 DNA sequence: TGCGCCAGCAGACCTAGCGGGAGCGAAGAGCAGTTCTTC. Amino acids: CASRPSGSEEQFF.

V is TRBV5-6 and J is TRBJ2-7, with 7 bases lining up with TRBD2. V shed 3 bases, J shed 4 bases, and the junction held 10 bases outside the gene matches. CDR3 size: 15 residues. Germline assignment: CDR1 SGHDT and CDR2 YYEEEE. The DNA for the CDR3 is TGTGCCAGCAGCTGGTCCCTAGCGGACCTGTACGAGCAGTACTTC. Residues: CASSWSLADLYEQYF.